The entry below gives a single T cell receptor beta chain sequence along with its context. The antigen remains undetermined. The sample originates from a study of shared clonotypes between healthy human individuals. Study outcomes and limitations: Blood was the sole source, and tissue repertoires probably differ.

V dropped 3 bases and J dropped 2; count of bases not matched to a gene: 9. The CDR3 consists of 16 residues. The germline CDR1 and CDR2 sequences are SGHDT and YYEEEE. Clones were read by immunoSEQ multiplex PCR, and TCRdb kept only the in-frame ones, dropping some. Here the sample spans some 2.3 million clones, more than 85% being singletons. This rearrangement joins TRBV5-6 to TRBJ2-3; 7 bases fit TRBD1. The sequenced sample was naive CD4+ T cells from PBMCs. Subset denoted: CD45RA+ positively selected. The receptor's source is a man between 18 and 35 years old in good health. Some clones in this sample may be carry-over from other donors' samples. As DNA, the CDR3 is TGTGCCAGCAGCTCCCTCCTGACAGGGAACACAGATACGCAGTATTTT. This translates into CASSSLLTGNTDTQYF.